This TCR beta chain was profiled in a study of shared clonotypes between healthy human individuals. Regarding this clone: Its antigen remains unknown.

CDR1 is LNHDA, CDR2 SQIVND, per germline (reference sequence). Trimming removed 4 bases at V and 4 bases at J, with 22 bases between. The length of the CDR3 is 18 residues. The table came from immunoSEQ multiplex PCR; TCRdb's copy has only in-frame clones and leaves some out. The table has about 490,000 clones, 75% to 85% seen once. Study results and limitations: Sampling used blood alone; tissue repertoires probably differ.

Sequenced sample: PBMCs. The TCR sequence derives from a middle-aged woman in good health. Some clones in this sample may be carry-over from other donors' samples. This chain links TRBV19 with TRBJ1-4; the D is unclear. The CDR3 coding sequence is TGTGCCAGTAGTAGTTCGCCGTTCTTCGGTCAGGATAATGAAAAACTGTTTTTT. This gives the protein CASSSSPFFGQDNEKLFF.